The next 29 T cell receptor beta chains were all read from a single sample in a study of cytomegalovirus exposure and HLA in healthy donors. Primers: 60 Vbeta forward and 13 Jbeta reverse. This table comes from immunoSEQ multiplex PCR, and its TCRdb copy is limited to in-frame clones, with some not included. The table lists approximately 42,000 clones, approximately 81% of them singletons. The sequencing sample was made of PBMCs. The source is a man aged 50 or older in good health and CMV-seronegative.

This clone was seen a single time. This chain connects TRBV4-1 to TRBJ1-1; D gene unclear. This CDR3 has 13 amino acids. Germline CDR1 and CDR2: MGHRA and YSYEKL. The V end lost 1 base, the J end lost 4 bases, and 7 bases lay between the germline ends. The CDR3 region has the DNA TGCGCCAGCAGCCAAGCAGGTCTCACTGAAGCTTTCTTT. It yields the protein CASSQAGLTEAFF.

The chain's CDR3 is CASGEGNTGELFF. Here the CDR3 DNA reads TGTGCCAGCGGGGAGGGGAACACCGGGGAGCTGTTTTTT. The chain is built from TRBV2 and TRBJ2-2, with 7 bases matching TRBD2. The germline CDR1 and CDR2 sequences are SNHLY and FYNNEI. Germline trimming cut 8 bases from V and 1 base from J; bases unmatched to any gene: 1. The CDR3 runs to 13 residues.

V usage is TRBV7-9 and J usage is TRBJ2-7; possible D gene TRBD2, 6 bases. Germline V CDR1 and CDR2: SEHNR, FQNEAQ (reference sequence). The CDR3 extends over 12 amino acids. With 11 bases removed from V and 5 bases from J, the gap between germline ends came to 16 bases. In nucleotides, the CDR3 is TGTGCCGGGGGGTCTAGCCCCGACGAGCAGTACTTC. Translation gives CAGGSSPDEQYF.

This clone was observed a few times. This sequence joins TRBV6-1 and TRBJ2-3; D is possibly TRBD2 (7 bases). This CDR3 is 15 amino acids long. Germline-derived CDR1 and CDR2 are MNHNS and SASEGT. V was shortened by 8 bases and J by 0 bases, with 15 bases between the two germline ends. The CDR3 nucleotides are TGTGCCAGCGCCAACGGGGGGCTAAGCACAGATACGCAGTATTTT. As protein: CASANGGLSTDTQYF.

CDR3 amino acids: CASSEYPGDRSTDTQYF. CDR3 DNA: TGTGCCAGCAGTGAATACCCCGGTGACAGGAGCACAGATACGCAGTATTTT. The V gene is TRBV6-1, the J gene TRBJ2-3; maybe TRBD1 (6 bases). This CDR3 is built from 17 residues. CDR1 and CDR2 (germline): MNHNS, SASEGT. Deletions cut 2 bases from V and 0 bases from J, with 15 bases between.

The V call is TRBV9, the J call TRBJ2-5, with D possibly matching TRBD1 (6 bases). Trimming cost V 3 bases and J 2 bases, with 8 bases left between them. Germline V lookup: CDR1 SGDLS, CDR2 YYNGEE. The CDR3 is made up of 13 amino acids. In nucleotides, the CDR3 is TGTGCCAGCAGCGACGGACAGCAAGAGACCCAGTACTTC. It is translated as CASSDGQQETQYF.

The chain has TRBV30 and TRBJ1-1; TRBD1 aligns across 7 bases. V trimming: 5 bases; J trimming: 5 bases; junction bases outside the gene matches: 11. Germline-derived CDR1 and CDR2 are GTSNPN and SVGIG (reference sequence). This CDR3 is built from 14 residues. In DNA form, the CDR3 reads TGTGCCTGGGGGCGCAAGGGGGCAGCGACTGAAGCTTTCTTT. Its protein is CAWGRKGAATEAFF.

This clone occurred once. This chain joins TRBV5-6 and TRBJ1-3; the D gene is possibly TRBD1 (6 bases). Deletions cut 1 base from V and 0 bases from J, with 8 bases between. This CDR3 has 15 residues. Per germline, CDR1 SGHDT and CDR2 YYEEEE. CDR3: CASSLQGPSGNTIYF. The DNA of the CDR3 is TGTGCCAGCAGCTTGCAGGGGCCCTCTGGAAACACCATATATTTT. Drawing the rest from reference TRBV5-6 and TRBJ1-3, the complete variable domain is DAGVTQSPTHLIKTRGQQVTLRCSPKSGHDTVSWYQQALGQGPQFIFQYYEEEERQRGNFPDRFSGHQFPNYSSELNVNALLLGDSALYLCASSLQGPSGNTIYFGEGSWLTVV.

This clone was seen a single time. The genes are TRBV7-9 and TRBJ2-7; 9 bases are a match to TRBD2. The ends lost 5 bases at V and 4 bases at J; junction bases unmatched: 9. The germline V gene encodes CDR1 SEHNR and CDR2 FQNEAQ (reference sequence). CDR3 length equals 15 residues. The CDR3 region has the DNA TGTGCCAGCAGCACGCGGGAGGGCCTGGTTTACGAGCAGTACTTC. This gives the protein CASSTREGLVYEQYF.

The V call is TRBV11-1, the J call TRBJ2-1; 9 nucleotides match TRBD1. The CDR3 extends over 14 amino acids. Germline lookup yields CDR1 SGHAT and CDR2 FQDESV (reference sequence). After removal of 7 bases from V and 7 bases from J, the junction contained 8 bases not matched to a gene. CDR3 amino acids: CASNTRDRVNEQFF. The CDR3, as DNA: TGTGCCAGCAATACCCGGGACAGGGTGAATGAGCAGTTCTTC.

This chain uses TRBV6-6 with TRBJ2-5; 13 bases are a match to TRBD2. V was clipped by 3 bases and J by 5 bases; unmatched bases: 6. Germline CDR1 reads MNHNY; CDR2 reads SVGAGI (reference sequence). CDR3 size: 16 residues. CDR3 sequence: CASSYTSGRAEETQYF. Written as DNA, the CDR3 is TGTGCCAGCAGTTATACTAGCGGGAGGGCAGAGGAGACCCAGTACTTC.

J is TRBJ1-1 and V is TRBV29-1; possibly TRBD1 for D (5 bases). The CDR3 is made up of 14 amino acids. Germline V lookup: CDR1 SQVTM, CDR2 ANQGSEA. V lost 6 bases and J 0 bases, leaving 14 bases between the germline ends. CDR3 residues: CSVTPGLLNTEAFF. In DNA, the CDR3 is TGCAGCGTGACGCCAGGGCTTCTGAACACTGAAGCTTTCTTT.

The chain links TRBV29-1 to TRBJ1-1; perhaps TRBD1 as D (6 bases). In germline, CDR1 is SQVTM, CDR2 ANQGSEA. The CDR3 is made up of 13 amino acids. V lost 5 bases to trimming and J lost 0 bases, with 10 bases between them. CDR3 DNA sequence: TGCAGCGTTCAGGGGACAATGAACACTGAAGCTTTCTTT. Translation: CSVQGTMNTEAFF.

This clone was found once. This rearrangement joins TRBV4-2 to TRBJ2-3, with D possibly being TRBD2 (5 bases). Germline V CDR1 and CDR2: LGHNA, YNFKEQ. CDR3 size: 16 residues. V was shortened by 3 bases and J by 5 bases, with 18 bases between the two germline ends. CDR3 nucleotide sequence: TGTGCCAGCAGCCAGGGCTTCTCCCCTCGGGGAGATACGCAGTATTTT. Amino acids: CASSQGFSPRGDTQYF.

J is TRBJ1-6 and V is TRBV2; possibly TRBD1 for D (6 bases). Germline assignment: CDR1 SNHLY and CDR2 FYNNEI. This CDR3 contains 15 residues. V was shortened by 4 bases and J by 7 bases, with 14 bases between the two germline ends. The CDR3 DNA sequence: TGTGCCAGCAGTGTTCTGGACAGAATAAATTCACCCCTCCACTTT. Protein sequence: CASSVLDRINSPLHF.

The genes are TRBV28 and TRBJ1-2, with a possible D match to TRBD1 (6 bases). Trimming left V 2 bases short and J 8 bases short, with 12 bases between. Germline values: CDR1 MDHEN, CDR2 SYDVKM. The CDR3 is made up of 13 amino acids. The CDR3, as DNA: TGTGCCAGCAGTTTAGTAGGGGGAGGGGGCTACACCTTC. This codes for CASSLVGGGGYTF.

The chain couples TRBV5-4 to TRBJ2-3; the match to TRBD2 covers 7 bases. J gave up 1 base and V 1 base, and 15 bases lay outside the gene matches. Germline CDR1 is SGHNT and CDR2 is YYREEE (reference sequence). The length of the CDR3 is 19 residues. The DNA for the CDR3 is TGTGCCAGCAGCTTGTCCCGGACTAGGATACTACGCCGCACAGATACGCAGTATTTT. Translation: CASSLSRTRILRRTDTQYF.

The J gene is TRBJ1-6, the V gene TRBV6-6; no clear D. The CDR3 runs 15 residues. Trimming removed 6 bases from V and 5 bases from J, with 14 bases in between. Germline CDR1 is MNHNY and CDR2 is SVGAGI (reference sequence). CDR3 sequence reads: CASSHPVGNNSPLHF. CDR3 nucleotides: TGTGCCAGCAGCCACCCCGTCGGGAATAATTCACCCCTCCACTTT.

The V call is TRBV10-3, the J call TRBJ2-1; 9 bases fit TRBD2. CDR3 length equals 13 residues. Germline assignment: CDR1 ENHRY and CDR2 SYGVKD. Losses at the gene ends were 8 bases for V and 6 bases for J; bases not matched to a gene: 5. The CDR3 sequence is CAIGGGALNEQFF. As DNA, the CDR3 is TGTGCCATCGGCGGGGGGGCCCTCAATGAGCAGTTCTTC.

This clone appeared a few times. V gene TRBV7-2 combines with J gene TRBJ2-1; TRBD2 matches at 11 bases. The ends lost 5 bases at V and 3 bases at J; junction bases unmatched: 3. The CDR3 sequence is 15 residues long. Per germline, CDR1 SGHTA and CDR2 FQGNSA. The CDR3 loop is CASSEGLADYNEQFF. The CDR3 DNA reads TGTGCCAGCAGCGAGGGACTAGCGGACTACAATGAGCAGTTCTTC.

This rearrangement joins TRBV13 to TRBJ1-4; D is unclear. Trimming took 5 bases from V and 3 from J, leaving 10 bases between them. The V gene's germline CDR1 is PRHDT and CDR2 FYEKMQ (reference sequence). The CDR3 is 14 amino acids. The CDR3 protein is CASSPWEANEKLFF. The CDR3 region has the DNA TGTGCCAGCAGCCCCTGGGAGGCTAATGAAAAACTGTTTTTT.

This chain joins TRBV10-3 and TRBJ2-1; 9 positions match TRBD2. Germline loops: CDR1 ENHRY, CDR2 SYGVKD. J was trimmed by 7 bases and V by 0 bases; bases with no gene match: 10. This CDR3 is 17 amino acids long. CDR3 in amino acids: CAISESRASGDHNEQFF. In nucleotides, the CDR3 is TGTGCCATCAGTGAGTCTAGGGCTAGCGGGGATCATAATGAGCAGTTCTTC.

This chain joins TRBV7-2 and TRBJ2-5; no firm D call. Trimming took 5 bases from V and 5 from J, leaving 9 bases between them. Germline V gene lookup returns CDR1 SGHTA and CDR2 FQGNSA. The CDR3 contains 12 residues. This chain's CDR3 is CASSPLRETQYF. The CDR3 DNA follows: TGTGCCAGCAGCCCCCTCCGGGAGACCCAGTACTTC.

The chain joins TRBV18 to TRBJ2-1, with 11 bases aligning to TRBD1. This CDR3 contains 20 residues. Losses at the gene ends were 0 bases for V and 7 bases for J; bases not matched to a gene: 17. Germline CDR1 and CDR2: KGHSH and LQKENI. CDR3 protein: CASSPPKDRGHPSRGNEQFF. In nucleotides, the CDR3 is TGTGCCAGCTCACCACCTAAGGACAGGGGGCACCCCTCTCGGGGAAATGAGCAGTTCTTC.

This sequence joins TRBV28 and TRBJ2-7; a weak D match, TRBD2 (5 bases). Germline CDR1 is MDHEN and CDR2 is SYDVKM. CDR3 length: 11 amino acids. The V end was cut by 5 bases, the J end by 9 bases, with 11 bases between. The CDR3 loop reads CASSDYDRQYF. The CDR3 DNA follows: TGTGCCAGCAGTGACTACGACCGGCAGTACTTC.

The V gene is TRBV5-8, the J gene TRBJ1-3; 8 nucleotides line up with TRBD1. The CDR3 length is 19 residues. V shed 4 bases and J 0 bases; nucleotides not matched to a gene: 15. The germline V gene encodes CDR1 SGHTS and CDR2 YDEGEE. CDR3 DNA sequence: TGTGCCAGCAGCCCGGAGGACAGGGTGGATCCTCGCTCTGGAAACACCATATATTTT. Translated, it gives CASSPEDRVDPRSGNTIYF.

The chain links TRBV7-2 to TRBJ1-6, with D hard to call. Germline V gives CDR1 SGHTA, CDR2 FQGNSA. V lost 5 bases, J lost 7 bases, and 6 bases lay in between. This CDR3 has 12 amino acids. The CDR3 is CASSTRNSPLHF. The CDR3 DNA reads as TGTGCCAGCAGCACTAGGAATTCACCCCTCCACTTT.

The genes are TRBV19 and TRBJ2-3; possibly TRBD2 for D (6 bases). The length of the CDR3 is 12 residues. Trimming took off 11 bases at V and 0 bases at J, with 9 bases between the two ends. CDR1 is LNHDA, CDR2 SQIVND, per germline (reference sequence). DNA of the CDR3: TGTGCCGTCCGGGGGAGCACAGATACGCAGTATTTT. Amino acid sequence: CAVRGSTDTQYF.

The V gene is TRBV27, the J gene TRBJ2-7; the match to TRBD2 covers 10 bases. The germline CDR1 and CDR2 sequences are MNHEY and SMNVEV (reference sequence). The CDR3 extends over 17 amino acids. Trimming removed 0 bases from V and 5 bases from J; junction bases left unmatched: 10. Written as DNA, the CDR3 is TGTGCCAGCAGTTTATCCCCCGCTAGCGGGAGTCCCAACGAGCAGTACTTC. This codes for CASSLSPASGSPNEQYF.